These 7 T cell receptor beta chains share one sample of origin, sequenced in a study of blood T cell repertoires in COVID-19. The data were produced by immunoSEQ multiplex PCR, yet TCRdb's version contains in-frame clones alone and is incomplete. This table has some 150,000 clones, 85% to 90% appearing once. Sequencing was performed on peripheral blood. Receptor source: a woman aged 40-49 years with acute or convalescent COVID-19.

This clone came up once. This chain connects TRBV11-2 to TRBJ1-4; D gene uncertain. Germline CDR1 reads SGHAT; CDR2 reads FQNNGV. The CDR3 spans 16 residues. V gave up 1 base and J gave up 3 bases, with 12 bases separating them. In DNA, the CDR3 is TGTGCCAGCAGCTTAGGTATCGGGGAAGCTAATGAAAAACTGTTTTTT. Its protein product is CASSLGIGEANEKLFF.

This chain joins TRBV5-6 and TRBJ2-5, with a tentative D call TRBD1 (6 bases). The V end was cut by 4 bases, the J end by 2 bases, with 12 bases between. Germline V gives CDR1 SGHDT, CDR2 YYEEEE. The CDR3 runs to 14 residues. For the CDR3, the DNA is TGTGCCAGCAGCCGCGACAGGTTACAAGAGACCCAGTACTTC. Translating gives CASSRDRLQETQYF. Using reference TRBV5-6 and TRBJ2-5 for the parts outside the CDR3, the full variable domain is DAGVTQSPTHLIKTRGQQVTLRCSPKSGHDTVSWYQQALGQGPQFIFQYYEEEERQRGNFPDRFSGHQFPNYSSELNVNALLLGDSALYLCASSRDRLQETQYFGPGTRLLVL.

The chain combines TRBV10-3 with TRBJ2-1; 9 nucleotides align to TRBD2. CDR3 length: 14 amino acids. Germline V lookup: CDR1 ENHRY, CDR2 SYGVKD. The trim removed 8 bases at V and 5 bases at J, leaving 7 bases unmatched. The CDR3 is CAIGLAGGDNEQFF. DNA for the CDR3: TGTGCCATCGGTCTCGCGGGGGGGGACAATGAGCAGTTCTTC.

The V gene is TRBV27, the J gene TRBJ2-3; D is perhaps TRBD1 (5 bases). Trimming cost V 2 bases and J 6 bases, with 15 bases left between them. The germline CDR1 and CDR2 sequences are MNHEY and SMNVEV (reference sequence). The CDR3 totals 15 residues. CDR3 nucleotides: TGTGCCAGCAGTTTAGGTGGCAGGGATTCGGATACGCAGTATTTT. This translates into CASSLGGRDSDTQYF.

This chain links TRBV18 with TRBJ2-3; D perhaps matches TRBD1 (6 bases). V was cut by 0 bases and J by 4 bases, with 11 bases left in between. CDR3 length equals 15 residues. Germline V gene lookup returns CDR1 KGHSH and CDR2 LQKENI. The chain's CDR3 is CASSPPQGSPDTQYF. Here the CDR3 DNA reads TGTGCCAGCTCACCACCGCAGGGGTCCCCAGATACGCAGTATTTT.

CDR3 sequence (DNA): TGTGCCAGCAGCCAAGTCTTTATAGGGGGCGTCACTGAAGCTTTCTTT. It is translated as CASSQVFIGGVTEAFF. This chain uses TRBV3-1 (or the pseudogene TRBV3-2) with TRBJ1-1; 7 bases fit TRBD1. The V gene's germline CDR1 is LGHDT and CDR2 YNNKEL (reference sequence). V trimming: 1 base; J trimming: 4 bases; junction bases outside the gene matches: 9. The CDR3 sequence is 16 residues long.

The chain uses TRBV19 and TRBJ2-7, with 8 nucleotides matching TRBD1. V trimming: 3 bases; J trimming: 4 bases; junction bases outside the gene matches: 5. Germline V lookup: CDR1 LNHDA, CDR2 SQIVND (reference sequence). The CDR3 length is 14 residues. The CDR3 is CASSIGTGLYEQYF. The CDR3 DNA reads TGTGCCAGTAGTATCGGGACAGGTCTTTACGAGCAGTACTTC.